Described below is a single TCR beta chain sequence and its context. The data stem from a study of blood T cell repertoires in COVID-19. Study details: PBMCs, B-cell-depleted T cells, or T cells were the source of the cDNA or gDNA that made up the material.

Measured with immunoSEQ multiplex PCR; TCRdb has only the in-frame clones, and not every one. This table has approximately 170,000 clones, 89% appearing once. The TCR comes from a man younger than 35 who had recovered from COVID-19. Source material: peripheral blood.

As DNA, the CDR3 is TGTGCCAGCAGTTTAGTTCGGCGGCTGGGCAATGAGCAGTTCTTC. It codes for CASSLVRRLGNEQFF. V gene TRBV27 combines with J gene TRBJ2-1; D not certain. Trimming stripped 2 bases from V and 6 bases from J, with 14 bases between. The CDR3 has 15 residues. Germline V gene data show CDR1 as MNHEY and CDR2 as SMNVEV (reference sequence).